This entry lists 19 T cell receptor beta chains sequenced from one sample in a study of blood T cells in healthy people across ages. It was with a sample-barcoded 5' primer and a J-beta primer mix that a second PCR of about 7 to 12 cycles was run. MiXCR, applied by TCRdb to the 5' RACE reads, yields one record per CDR3 protein. This table has about 1.4 million distinct CDR3 sequences, approximately 59% appearing once. The sequenced sample consisted of blood. These receptors were obtained from a man younger than 35 in good health.

CDR3: CSASKGAGADTQYF. The CDR3 nucleotides read TGCAGTGCTAGTAAGGGGGCAGGGGCAGATACGCAGTATTTT. The chain has TRBV20-1 and TRBJ2-3; TRBD1 matches 7 bases. The CDR3 has 14 residues. J lost 4 bases, V lost 3 bases, and 7 bases had no gene match. CDR1 is DFQATT and CDR2 is SNEGSKA in the germline V gene (reference sequence).

The V call is TRBV20-1, the J call TRBJ2-5; a weak D match, TRBD2 (5 bases). The germline V and J ends were trimmed by 0 bases and 5 bases, with 16 bases remaining between them. Germline values: CDR1 DFQATT, CDR2 SNEGSKA (reference sequence). This CDR3 region has 15 residues. CDR3 nucleotide sequence: TGCAGTGCTAGAGATCTCCAGGCGGGTCAGGAGACCCAGTACTTC. It is translated as CSARDLQAGQETQYF.

CDR3 amino acids: CASSHEGQNEQYF. CDR3 nucleotide sequence: TGCGCCAGCAGCCATGAGGGTCAAAACGAGCAGTACTTC. The V and J genes are TRBV4-1 and TRBJ2-1; the D gene is possibly TRBD2 (5 bases). Judging by the DNA end, TRBJ2-7 fits better; the J call may be wrong. Germline CDR1 is MGHRA and CDR2 is YSYEKL. The CDR3 has 13 residues.

This clonotype was found a few times. The chain joins TRBV7-2 to TRBJ2-5; a weak D match, TRBD2 (5 bases). V was trimmed by 5 bases and J by 5 bases, leaving 15 bases between them. In germline, CDR1 is SGHTA, CDR2 FQGNSA. This CDR3 is 14 amino acids long. CDR3 amino acids: CASSRRASSETQYF. CDR3 bases: TGTGCCAGCAGCCGTCGGGCTAGCAGCGAGACCCAGTACTTC.

This sequence joins TRBV2 and TRBJ1-6, with 8 nucleotides matching TRBD1. The J segment lost 5 bases and the V segment lost 11 bases, leaving 5 bases of the junction unmatched. Looked up from germline, CDR1 is SNHLY and CDR2 is FYNNEI. CDR3 length: 13 amino acids. The CDR3 reads CAGQGSNNSPLHF. For the CDR3, the DNA is TGTGCCGGACAGGGTTCCAATAATTCACCCCTCCACTTT. Full variable domain (outside the CDR3, taken from reference TRBV2 and TRBJ1-6): EPEVTQTPSHQVTQMGQEVILRCVPISNHLYFYWYRQILGQKVEFLVSFYNNEISEKSEIFDDQFSVERPDGSNFTLKIRSTKLEDSAMYFCAGQGSNNSPLHFGNGTRLTVT.

This clonotype has a handful of counts. Sequence at one end of the junction differs from germline and may be a read error. The gene calls are TRBV5-5 and TRBJ2-1; no clear D. The V gene's germline CDR1 is SGHKS and CDR2 YYEKEE (reference sequence). CDR3 length: 12 amino acids. CDR3 DNA: TGTGCCAGCAGATTGGATGAAGAGACGGAGTTCTTC. It codes for CASRLDEETEFF.

On this clonotype: A much bigger clone sits one base away, suggesting this may be a read error. The rearrangement uses TRBV7-4 and TRBJ2-5; perhaps TRBD1 as D (6 bases). The CDR3 totals 17 residues. Germline assignment: CDR1 SGHVT and CDR2 SQSDAQ. The germline V and J ends were trimmed by 4 bases and 11 bases, with 29 bases remaining between them. In DNA form, the CDR3 reads TGTGCCAGCAGCTCAAGAGTACAGGGTGAGAGGTCCTACAAGCAGTACTTC. Translation: CASSSRVQGERSYKQYF.

A note on this clonotype: Sequence at one end of the junction differs from germline and may be a read error. This chain links TRBV18 with TRBJ2-4; D not resolved. There are 15 residues in the CDR3. Per germline, CDR1 KGHSH and CDR2 LQKENI. For the CDR3, the DNA is TGTGCCAGCTCACCGGGCTCTATAGCCGAAAACATTCAGTACTTC. Translated, it gives CASSPGSIAENIQYF.

This clonotype was found a few times. The J gene is TRBJ2-1, the V gene TRBV7-2; 8 nucleotides agree with TRBD1. The junction had 6 bases not matched to a gene; V was cut back by 4 bases and J by 1 base. The CDR3 is 16 residues long. Germline V gene lookup returns CDR1 SGHTA and CDR2 FQGNSA. Here the CDR3 reads CASSSRQGKSYNEQFF. For the CDR3, the DNA is TGTGCCAGCAGCTCCCGACAGGGGAAATCCTACAATGAGCAGTTCTTC.

This chain connects TRBV29-1 to TRBJ1-6; the match to TRBD1 covers 9 bases. This CDR3 contains 13 residues. Germline V gives CDR1 SQVTM, CDR2 ANQGSEA. Trimming took 5 bases from V and 7 from J; bases not matched to a gene: 3. The CDR3 reads CSVRDRENSPLHF. CDR3 nucleotides: TGCAGCGTTAGGGACAGGGAGAATTCACCCCTCCACTTT.

The chain employs TRBV14 and TRBJ2-3; D call uncertain. This CDR3 is 18 amino acids long. Germline-derived CDR1 and CDR2 are SGHDN and FVKESK. The V and J ends lost 3 bases and 0 bases respectively, with 19 bases between them. The CDR3: CASSHFLGLEHSTDTQYF. The CDR3 nucleotides read TGTGCCAGCAGCCATTTTCTTGGGCTGGAACATAGCACAGATACGCAGTATTTT.

V is TRBV27 and J is TRBJ2-5, with a tentative D call TRBD1 (6 bases). V lost 5 bases and J lost 2, with 18 bases in between. This CDR3 spans 16 amino acids. In germline, CDR1 is MNHEY, CDR2 SMNVEV (reference sequence). CDR3 nucleotide sequence: TGTGCCAGCAGTCCATATACAGGGATGACTCAAGAGACCCAGTACTTC. Protein product: CASSPYTGMTQETQYF.

This clonotype turned up a few times. The rearrangement joins TRBV9 to TRBJ1-2, with D hard to call. V shed 0 bases and J shed 4 bases, with 10 bases lying between them. The germline V gene has CDR1 SGDLS and CDR2 YYNGEE. This CDR3 region has 14 residues. Here the CDR3 DNA reads TGTGCCAGCAGCGTAGGTGAGGAGGGCTATGGCTACACCTTC. It yields the protein CASSVGEEGYGYTF.

V usage is TRBV5-1 and J usage is TRBJ1-5; 7 bases line up with TRBD1. This CDR3 has 16 amino acids. Germline V gives CDR1 SGHRS, CDR2 YFSETQ. The junction had 9 bases not matched to a gene; V was cut back by 0 bases and J by 6 bases. The CDR3, as DNA: TGCGCCAGCAGCTTGGCCGGGCAGGGGGGAGGTCAGCCCCAGCATTTT. It encodes CASSLAGQGGGQPQHF. The complete variable domain, with remaining parts taken from reference TRBV5-1 and TRBJ1-5, reads KAGVTQTPRYLIKTRGQQVTLSCSPISGHRSVSWYQQTPGQGLQFLFEYFSETQRNKGNFPGRFSGRQFSNSRSEMNVSTLELGDSALYLCASSLAGQGGGQPQHFGDGTRLSIL.

The DNA for the CDR3 is TGTGCCAGCAGCCCCACAAGGGGGGCCTCCTACAATGAGCAGTTCTTC. Protein: CASSPTRGASYNEQFF. The chain is built from TRBV11-2 and TRBJ2-1, with D perhaps being TRBD1 or TRBD2 (6 bases each). This CDR3 spans 16 amino acids. Trimming shortened V by 5 bases and J by 0 bases, and 14 bases separated the two germline ends. Germline CDR1 reads SGHAT; CDR2 reads FQNNGV.

The chain carries TRBV5-1 and TRBJ2-7; D might be TRBD2 (5 bases). Germline V CDR1 and CDR2: SGHRS, YFSETQ. The CDR3 consists of 15 residues. The V end lost 4 bases, the J end lost 3 bases, and 17 bases lay between the germline ends. This CDR3 is CASSAAPGGVYEQYF. The CDR3 DNA is TGCGCCAGCAGCGCAGCCCCAGGAGGAGTCTACGAGCAGTACTTC.

The chain links TRBV4-1 to TRBJ2-3; D tentatively fits TRBD1 or TRBD2 (5 bases each). V was trimmed by 4 bases and J by 8 bases, leaving 22 bases between them. CDR3 length equals 16 residues. Germline CDR1 MGHRA, CDR2 YSYEKL. The chain's CDR3 is CASSPRGIEIGSTQYF. The CDR3 DNA follows: TGCGCCAGCAGCCCAAGGGGAATAGAGATAGGGAGTACGCAGTATTTT.

This chain joins TRBV6-6 and TRBJ2-5; 8 positions match TRBD2. The CDR3 is 14 amino acids. V gave up 7 bases and J gave up 3 bases; unmatched junction bases: 7. Germline CDR1 reads MNHNY; CDR2 reads SVGAGI (reference sequence). The CDR3 DNA reads as TGTGCCAGCATGAGTGGACTAGCAGAAGAGACCCAGTACTTC. Translating gives CASMSGLAEETQYF.

This clonotype was detected many times. V and J are TRBV13 and TRBJ1-2, with D tentatively TRBD1 (5 bases). The CDR3 length is 14 residues. Germline CDR1 is PRHDT and CDR2 is FYEKMQ (reference sequence). The V end lost 4 bases, the J end lost 7 bases, and 16 bases lay between the germline ends. The CDR3 DNA is TGTGCCAGCAGCTCCAGGGTCATAGGGAGTGGCTACACCTTC. This translates into CASSSRVIGSGYTF.